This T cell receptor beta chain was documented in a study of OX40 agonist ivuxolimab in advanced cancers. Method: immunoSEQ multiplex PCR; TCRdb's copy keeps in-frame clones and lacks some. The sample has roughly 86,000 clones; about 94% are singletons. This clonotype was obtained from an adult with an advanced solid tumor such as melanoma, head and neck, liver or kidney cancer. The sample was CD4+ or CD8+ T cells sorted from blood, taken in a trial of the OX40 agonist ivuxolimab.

The CDR3 here is CASRVAGTGELFF. CDR3 DNA sequence: TGTGCCAGCAGAGTAGCGGGCACCGGGGAGCTGTTTTTT. The genes are TRBV6-6 and TRBJ2-2; 7 positions match TRBD2. With 6 bases clipped from V and 4 bases from J, the junction kept 2 bases outside the gene matches. Germline CDR1 is MNHNY and CDR2 is SVGAGI (reference sequence). The CDR3 runs to 13 residues.